This entry features one T cell receptor beta chain sequence. This specimen comes from a study of shared clonotypes between healthy human individuals. From germline, CDR1 is SGHRS and CDR2 YFSETQ. Trimming cost V 4 bases and J 4 bases; bases outside gene matches: 12. This CDR3 has 16 residues. The material for each subset, its genomic DNA, was split evenly across several immunoSEQ plates. Sequenced by immunoSEQ multiplex PCR; TCRdb stores in-frame clones only, minus some. The sample contains about 2.4 million clones, roughly 93% of which appear only once. Material: naive CD4+ T cells from PBMCs. This sample's subset: CD45RA+ positively selected. This clonotype was obtained from a young man in good health. Some clones in this sample may be carry-over from other donors' samples. The V gene is TRBV5-1, the J gene TRBJ1-1; 8 bases are a match to TRBD1. Written as DNA, the CDR3 is TGCGCCAGCAGCCTAGGGACAGGTGGGGCGGCCACTGAAGCTTTCTTT. Translated: CASSLGTGGAATEAFF.